This T cell receptor (beta chain) stems from a study of blood T cell repertoires in COVID-19. Study-level information: From T cells, B-cell-depleted T cells, or PBMCs came the material, which was cDNA or gDNA.

The table came from immunoSEQ multiplex PCR; TCRdb's copy has only in-frame clones and leaves some out. The sample has 97,000 or so clones; around 81% are singletons. This CDR3 spans 15 amino acids. The germline V gene encodes CDR1 SGDLS and CDR2 YYNGEE. V lost 4 bases and J lost 0, with 11 bases in between. Sequences were obtained from peripheral blood. The chain uses TRBV9 and TRBJ1-3; D may be TRBD1 (5 bases). The TCR sequence derives from a man in his 60s with acute or convalescent COVID-19. Here the CDR3 reads CASSSQGVSGNTIYF. The CDR3 coding sequence is TGTGCCAGCAGCTCCCAAGGGGTCTCTGGAAACACCATATATTTT.